This T cell receptor (beta chain) was recovered during a study of pediatric ulcerative colitis. Study results and limitations: Two rectal clonotypes were found only in ulcerative colitis patients, all of them. Ulcerative colitis patients shared more blood-rectal clones than controls.

About this clone itself: As yet, its antigen is unknown.

The CDR3 is made up of 16 amino acids. TCRdb's table, derived via immunoSEQ multiplex PCR, lists solely in-frame clones and lacks some. The table has more than 45,000 clones, more than 75% seen once. At colonoscopy, a blood sample was also collected. Source material: blood. This sequence originates from a boy aged 5-17 years who was a control in a study of pediatric ulcerative colitis. The chain joins TRBV21-1 to TRBJ1-5. TRBV21-1 is classified as a pseudogene. Here the CDR3 reads CASSNRGGAPCQPQHF. For the CDR3, the DNA is TGTGCCAGCAGCAATAGGGGGGGGGCGCCTTGTCAGCCCCAGCATTTT.